The present T cell receptor beta chain was sequenced within a study of T cell responses to AZD1222 COVID-19 vaccine. The germline gives CDR1 SEHNR, CDR2 FQNEAQ (reference sequence). V lost 2 bases and J 6 bases, leaving 10 bases between the germline ends. The CDR3 extends over 13 amino acids. Libraries were prepared by immunoSEQ multiplex PCR; TCRdb keeps only in-frame clonotypes and omits some of them. The table records 170,000 or so clones, approximately 86% of them present only once. The clonotype comes from an adult in good health. This chain joins TRBV7-9 and TRBJ1-1, with unresolved D. The sample here was peripheral blood, taken on day 0 of AZD1222 vaccination. The CDR3 is CASSLFVQAEAFF. The CDR3 nucleotides are TGTGCCAGCAGCTTATTTGTCCAGGCTGAAGCTTTCTTT.